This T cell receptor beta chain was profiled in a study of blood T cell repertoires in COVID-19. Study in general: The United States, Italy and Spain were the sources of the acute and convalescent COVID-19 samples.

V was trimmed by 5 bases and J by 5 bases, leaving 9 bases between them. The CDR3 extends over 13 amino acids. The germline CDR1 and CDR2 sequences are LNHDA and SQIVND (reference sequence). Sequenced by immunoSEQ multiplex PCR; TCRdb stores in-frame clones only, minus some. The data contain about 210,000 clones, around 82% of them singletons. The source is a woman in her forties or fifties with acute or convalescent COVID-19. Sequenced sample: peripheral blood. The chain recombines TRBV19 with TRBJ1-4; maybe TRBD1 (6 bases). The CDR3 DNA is TGTGCCAGTAGTGACAGGTCGAATGAAAAACTGTTTTTT. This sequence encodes CASSDRSNEKLFF.